The clone carrying this T cell receptor (beta chain) was counted between two and nine times. Its antigen is currently unknown. Trimming took 1 base from V and 9 from J, leaving 13 bases between them. Per the germline V gene, CDR1 is MGHDK and CDR2 is SYGVNS. The CDR3 runs to 15 residues. This table comes from immunoSEQ multiplex PCR, and its TCRdb copy is limited to in-frame clones, with some not included. The sample yields about 2.4 million clones, more than 90% seen once. These data belong to a study of shared clonotypes between healthy human individuals. Study conclusions and caveats: The sharing of 4.5% to 5.5% of naive CD4 clonotypes was seen across a handful of donors. Generally, naive subsets came out with larger estimated richness than memory subsets. Sequencing depth was a factor that was expected to affect clonotype sharing among donors.

Sequenced: naive CD4+ T cells sorted from blood. Subset defined: CD45RA+ positively selected. The sequence was obtained from a man aged 18 to 30 in good health. This chain joins TRBV25-1 and TRBJ1-6; D possibly corresponds to TRBD1 (5 bases). Here the CDR3 reads CASSESGEDTSPLHF. The CDR3, as DNA: TGTGCCAGCAGTGAATCCGGGGAGGACACTTCACCCCTCCACTTT.